This T cell receptor (beta chain) was captured by sequencing in a study of T cells in Graves' hyperthyroidism and ophthalmopathy. V lost 7 bases and J 1 base, leaving 14 bases between the germline ends. The CDR3 runs to 14 residues. Looked up from germline, CDR1 is SGHTA and CDR2 is FQGNSA. Amplified TCR beta CDR3 regions came from RNA transcripts. Primed by the HTBI set, a first-round RT-PCR was run on the TCR CDR3. Each CDR3 protein is one row after TCRdb ran MiXCR on the multiplex PCR reads. This table has around 700,000 distinct CDR3 sequences, around 20% appearing once. Sequencing was performed on blood. This clonotype originated in a woman between 50 and 59 years old with Graves' hyperthyroidism that later progressed to Graves' ophthalmopathy. The chain employs TRBV7-2 and TRBJ2-7; D remains ambiguous. The DNA for the CDR3 is TGTGCCAGCACCCAGGCCCAGCTATCCTACGAGCAGTACTTC. Protein: CASTQAQLSYEQYF.